The present TCR beta chain was sequenced within a study of somatic mutations in cytotoxic T cells in rheumatoid arthritis. The investigators isolated CD4+ and CD8+ cells by positive magnetic bead selection and checked their purity by flow cytometry. Here immunoSEQ multiplex PCR was the method, and the copy in TCRdb shows in-frame clones only, minus some. The sample holds roughly 4,700 clones, 65% to 80% seen once. Sequencing input: CD8+ T cells sorted from blood. The sequence was collected from a man aged 70 or older with rheumatoid arthritis.

The CDR3 coding sequence is TGTGCCAGCAGTGAAGACCGGGGAGATACGCAGTATTTT. Translated: CASSEDRGDTQYF. The chain is built from TRBV2 and TRBJ2-3, with D maybe TRBD2 (5 bases). The CDR3 extends over 13 amino acids. Trimming pared 1 base from V and 5 bases from J, leaving 7 bases between. The germline V gene encodes CDR1 SNHLY and CDR2 FYNNEI.